This record covers a single T cell receptor (beta chain). Its cognate antigen has yet to be identified. There are no base qualities to consult, and no much larger clone falls within one base. The germline V gene encodes CDR1 LNHNV and CDR2 YYDKDF (reference sequence). The CDR3 sequence holds 20 residues, the cysteine and phenylalanine included. Only the CDR3 portion is preserved as DNA: 60 bases, with reading frame beginning at the first base. At the junction V is shortened by 0 bases and J by 0 bases, with 22 bases in between. Library method: the immunoSEQ multiplex PCR assay. RNA was extracted from all samples and reverse transcribed into cDNA, which served as template for TCR sequencing. First-strand cDNA was synthesized with SuperScript III using a 2:1 mix of oligo-dT and random hexamers. A synthetic immune receptor repertoire was used to assess amplification bias, and residual bias was removed computationally. The published analysis was carried out like this. After raw reads were preprocessed to remove errors, the CDR3 was defined following IMGT conventions as running from the conserved cysteine to phenylalanine. To get clonality, Shannon entropy was normalized by log2 of the number of productive unique TCRs and the result was subtracted from 1. Scalp TCRbeta sequences were cross-referenced with sorted blood CD4 and CD8 repertoires so that the CD4 or CD8 identity of scalp clones could be inferred. TCRdb retrieved this table from immuneACCESS and kept in-frame rearrangements only. Not all clones are present; in checked studies, unresolved V genes account for under half, and no reason is known for the remainder. V and J calls and clone size follow that table, whereas D and trimming were derived from the DNA. The sample records around 180,000 clones, 60% of which are singletons. Jointly, the top ten make up about 0.94% of the sample.

This entry is derived from a study of CD8+ T cells in alopecia areata (dated by TCRdb to between 2017 and 2018). Concerning the study at large: Treated patients were enrolled in an open-label pilot trial of oral tofacitinib, 5 to 10 mg twice daily, for moderate-to-severe alopecia areata. Tofacitinib was given for 6 to 18 months, followed by 6 months of follow-up off drug to assess delayed response and recurrence. Disease severity in treated patients was measured with the SALT score, which quantifies the percentage of affected scalp surface area. To study T cell clonal expansion in alopecia areata, the researchers applied high-throughput TCRbeta sequencing to both the C3H/HeJ mouse model and human patients. Human TCRbeta sequencing covered scalp tissue and sorted CD4+ and CD8+ peripheral blood T cells from patchy and totalis/universalis alopecia areata patients and healthy controls. Biopsies were taken from tofacitinib-treated patients at baseline and again at 4 and 24 weeks into treatment, and several of those patients also had a later scalp biopsy. Scalp clonality was compared among normal scalp (n=4), patchy alopecia areata scalp (n=8), and alopecia totalis/universalis scalp (n=8). The RNA source kit depended on sample type: the PAXgene miRNA kit for fixed scalp, the miRNeasy kit for PBMCs, and the RNeasy kit for mouse skin. immunoSEQ multiplex PCR using 35 Vbeta forward primers and 13 Jbeta reverse primers was used to amplify TCRbeta CDR3 regions.

Explained via the paper, the time point label denotes: less than 30 weeks on oral tofacitinib. According to the study, the label for this sample's treatment or condition signals: oral pan-JAK inhibitor, 5-10 mg twice daily. Lesional scalp punch biopsies and peripheral blood were collected from alopecia areata patients. After PBMCs were isolated by density centrifugation and stained for CD3, CD4 and CD8, a FACSAria was used to sort CD4+ and CD8+ T cells. Broad study findings and their caveats: Scalp TCR repertoire analysis is complicated because resident alphabeta T cells in normal human skin are also sequenced, whereas mouse skin is dominated by gammadelta T cells. Higher clonality and more expanded CD8+ clones were observed in lesional scalp than in normal scalp, particularly in alopecia totalis/universalis, a finding suggestive of antigenic drive. Because the treated cohort was small and included a single nonresponder, larger studies are needed to assess links between baseline CD8+ expansion and response. Scalp clonality and the number of expanded CD8+ clones among the top 100 scalp clones were significantly decreased by tofacitinib. Shared TCR sequences between patients were less evident than in mice, which may be partly attributable to HLA diversity in the patient population. During tofacitinib treatment, many expanded lesional clones remained in scalp and blood, and this persistence may partly explain relapse after treatment is stopped.

The source is a human donor with alopecia areata. The specimen comprised CD4+ T cells sorted from blood, sampled at week 24, from a patient treated with tofacitinib. In this chain, TRBV15 is recombined with TRBJ2-3; the D gene is not confidently resolved. The bases read TGTGCCACCAGCAGAGATCGGTATTCGGCGTGGGGAATTAGCACAGATACGCAGTATTTT. Translated, it gives CATSRDRYSAWGISTDTQYF.